This passage covers 20 T cell receptor beta chains from one sample sequenced in a study of shared clonotypes between healthy human individuals. Assay: immunoSEQ multiplex PCR; the TCRdb copy retains only in-frame clones and omits some. Among about 2.4 million clones listed, 80% to 95% were seen once. Sequencing was performed on naive CD4+ T cells from PBMCs. This sample's subset: CD45RA+ positively selected. These TCRs come from a man aged 18 to 30 in good health. Some clones in this sample may be carry-over from other donors' samples.

The CDR3 DNA sequence: TGTGCCAGCAGTCAGACAGTACACTATGGCTACACCTTC. Translating it yields CASSQTVHYGYTF. This chain joins TRBV6-6 and TRBJ1-2; the D gene is possibly TRBD1 (5 bases). Per the germline V gene, CDR1 is MNHNY and CDR2 is SVGAGI (reference sequence). Trimming stripped 5 bases from V and 3 bases from J, with 10 bases between. The CDR3 consists of 13 residues.

The V call is TRBV5-6, the J call TRBJ2-7; 7 bases line up with TRBD1. Germline V gene sequence: CDR1 SGHDT, CDR2 YYEEEE. J gave up 2 bases and V 6 bases, and 8 bases lay outside the gene matches. The CDR3 covers 14 residues. The CDR3 sequence: CASTWGTETYEQYF. CDR3 DNA sequence: TGTGCCAGCACCTGGGGGACAGAGACCTACGAGCAGTACTTC.

The chain carries TRBV2 and TRBJ1-5; 8 bases map to TRBD1. In germline, CDR1 is SNHLY, CDR2 FYNNEI. The ends lost 6 bases at V and 5 bases at J; junction bases unmatched: 6. The CDR3 totals 14 residues. The CDR3 reads CASRLTGDHQPQHF. CDR3 nucleotides: TGTGCCAGCAGACTGACAGGGGACCATCAGCCCCAGCATTTT.

The chain employs TRBV10-3 and TRBJ1-1, with a possible D match to TRBD1 (5 bases). Trimming shortened V by 0 bases and J by 1 base, and 12 bases separated the two germline ends. This CDR3 contains 16 residues. Germline V gene data show CDR1 as ENHRY and CDR2 as SYGVKD. The CDR3 spells CAISESNRLGNTEAFF. CDR3 DNA sequence: TGTGCCATCAGTGAGTCGAACAGGCTGGGGAACACTGAAGCTTTCTTT.

The chain has TRBV5-6 and TRBJ1-2; the D gene is possibly TRBD1 (6 bases). Trimming pared 3 bases from V and 7 bases from J, leaving 13 bases between. CDR3 length equals 13 residues. The germline V gene has CDR1 SGHDT and CDR2 YYEEEE. The CDR3 spells CASSYYRGPGYTF. The CDR3 region has the DNA TGTGCCAGCAGCTACTACCGGGGGCCTGGCTACACCTTC.

V and J are TRBV5-4 and TRBJ2-7; D uncertain. V lost 4 bases and J 4 bases, leaving 15 bases between the germline ends. Germline CDR1 is SGHNT and CDR2 is YYREEE (reference sequence). This CDR3 spans 14 amino acids. The CDR3 nucleotides are TGTGCCAGCAGCCCGGAGCACAAACGGTACGAGCAGTACTTC. Protein product: CASSPEHKRYEQYF. Using reference TRBV5-4 and TRBJ2-7 for the parts outside the CDR3, the full variable domain is ETGVTQSPTHLIKTRGQQVTLRCSSQSGHNTVSWYQQALGQGPQFIFQYYREEENGRGNFPPRFSGLQFPNYSSELNVNALELDDSALYLCASSPEHKRYEQYFGPGTRLTVT.

This chain joins TRBV7-2 and TRBJ2-7; 11 bases line up with TRBD1. Germline CDR1 is SGHTA and CDR2 is FQGNSA. V lost 1 base and J lost 4; bases outside the gene matches: 6. The CDR3 has 16 amino acids. This CDR3 is CASSLGPGTGGYEQYF. CDR3 DNA: TGTGCCAGCAGCTTAGGCCCCGGGACAGGGGGGTACGAGCAGTACTTC.

As concerns this clone: Additional DNA sequences in this sample encode the identical CDR3. J is TRBJ2-7 and V is TRBV7-3; the D gene is possibly TRBD1 (6 bases). The germline CDR1 and CDR2 sequences are SGHTA and FQGTGA. With 2 bases removed from V and 3 bases from J, the gap between germline ends came to 8 bases. The CDR3 covers 13 residues. CDR3 bases: TGTGCCAGCAGCTTAGGGACACACTACGAGCAGTACTTC. Protein sequence: CASSLGTHYEQYF. Full variable domain (outside the CDR3, taken from reference TRBV7-3 and TRBJ2-7): GAGVSQTPSNKVTEKGKYVELRCDPISGHTALYWYRQSLGQGPEFLIYFQGTGAADDSGLPNDRFFAVRPEGSVSTLKIQRTERGDSAVYLCASSLGTHYEQYFGPGTRLTVT.

The genes are TRBV5-1 and TRBJ2-2; unclear D gene. Germline CDR1 reads SGHRS; CDR2 reads YFSETQ. The ends were cut back, 1 base at V and 5 bases at J, with 9 bases in the middle. The CDR3 has 14 residues. CDR3 bases: TGCGCCAGCAGCTTGAACAGCTTAACCGGGGAGCTGTTTTTT. It is translated as CASSLNSLTGELFF.

This chain uses TRBV5-1 with TRBJ1-4; D ambiguous. In germline, CDR1 is SGHRS, CDR2 YFSETQ. The CDR3 is 12 amino acids. V lost 0 bases, J lost 7 bases, and 4 bases lay in between. The CDR3 loop is CASSLVSEKLFF. DNA for the CDR3: TGCGCCAGCAGCTTGGTTTCTGAAAAACTGTTTTTT.

The chain carries TRBV11-1 and TRBJ2-7; TRBD1 agrees at 9 bases. CDR3 length: 15 amino acids. Unmatched junction bases numbered 7, after V lost 3 bases and J lost 4 bases. The V gene's germline CDR1 is SGHAT and CDR2 FQDESV (reference sequence). The CDR3 sequence: CASSLAGTGTYEQYF. CDR3 in DNA: TGTGCCAGCAGCTTGGCCGGGACAGGGACATACGAGCAGTACTTC.

The chain recombines TRBV19 with TRBJ2-7, with 7 nucleotides matching TRBD1. This CDR3 is 14 amino acids long. The J segment lost 3 bases and the V segment lost 4 bases, leaving 6 bases of the junction unmatched. Germline V gives CDR1 LNHDA, CDR2 SQIVND (reference sequence). The chain's CDR3 is CASSSGQAVYEQYF. CDR3 DNA: TGTGCCAGTAGTAGTGGACAGGCGGTCTACGAGCAGTACTTC.

As for this clone: The sample contains more than one DNA sequence encoding this CDR3. The chain joins TRBV7-3 to TRBJ2-1, with TRBD2 matching over 14 bases. Trimming cost V 5 bases and J 5 bases; bases outside gene matches: 2. Germline CDR1 is SGHTA and CDR2 is FQGTGA. This CDR3 region has 15 residues. The CDR3 nucleotides are TGTGCCAGCAGCCTGACTAGCGGGAGGGACAATGAGCAGTTCTTC. It yields the protein CASSLTSGRDNEQFF.

The DNA for the CDR3 is TGTGCCAGCAGTTCTCTAAGGACAAGCTCCTACGAGCAGTACTTC. This sequence encodes CASSSLRTSSYEQYF. The rearrangement uses TRBV6-5 and TRBJ2-7; a weak D match, TRBD1 (5 bases). V was shortened by 4 bases and J by 0 bases, with 13 bases between the two germline ends. The CDR3 is 15 amino acids. Germline lookup yields CDR1 MNHEY and CDR2 SVGAGI.

The chain couples TRBV7-7 to TRBJ2-7; the D gene is possibly TRBD2 (5 bases). CDR3 length equals 13 residues. CDR1 and CDR2 from the germline V gene are SSHAT and FNYEAQ (reference sequence). V dropped 5 bases and J dropped 2 bases, with 10 bases sitting between them. The DNA of the CDR3 is TGTGCCAGCAGCCGAAGCGGCCCCTACGAGCAGTACTTC. The encoded protein is CASSRSGPYEQYF.

The V gene is TRBV30, the J gene TRBJ1-2; 7 bases align to TRBD1. V was pared by 2 bases and J by 8 bases, with 14 bases of the junction left unmatched. The germline V gene has CDR1 GTSNPN and CDR2 SVGIG (reference sequence). The CDR3 extends over 15 amino acids. For the CDR3, the DNA is TGTGCCTGGAGTCAGGGGACGACAGGGACGAAAGGCTACACCTTC. Its protein product is CAWSQGTTGTKGYTF.

The chain has TRBV5-1 and TRBJ2-3, with 8 bases matching TRBD1. This CDR3 region has 14 residues. The germline gives CDR1 SGHRS, CDR2 YFSETQ. Trimming removed 3 bases from V and 3 bases from J; junction bases left unmatched: 3. CDR3 protein: CASSSQGATDTQYF. The CDR3 coding sequence is TGCGCCAGCAGCTCTCAGGGGGCTACAGATACGCAGTATTTT.

V usage is TRBV29-1 and J usage is TRBJ2-1; D assignment may be TRBD1 or TRBD2 (5 bases each). V lost 4 bases and J lost 4, with 20 bases in between. The CDR3 consists of 16 residues. Germline lookup yields CDR1 SQVTM and CDR2 ANQGSEA. CDR3: CSVGGFAGRPYNEQFF. The CDR3 region has the DNA TGCAGCGTTGGGGGCTTTGCGGGCAGGCCTTACAATGAGCAGTTCTTC.

As concerns this clone: Germline is not matched at one junction end, which may reflect a read error. This chain joins TRBV5-1 and TRBJ1-5; the D is unclear. Germline loops: CDR1 SGHRS, CDR2 YFSETQ. This CDR3 is built from 13 residues. The CDR3 reads CASSLRRDQPQHF. CDR3 coding DNA: TGTGCCAGCAGCTTGCGTAGAGATCAGCCCCAGCATTTT.

V and J are TRBV5-6 and TRBJ1-1; TRBD1 matches at 7 bases. Germline V lookup: CDR1 SGHDT, CDR2 YYEEEE. Trimming cost V 1 base and J 5 bases; bases outside gene matches: 5. The CDR3 length is 14 residues. This CDR3 reads CASSLHRGETEAFF. Here the CDR3 DNA reads TGTGCCAGCAGCTTGCACAGGGGAGAAACTGAAGCTTTCTTT.